This T cell receptor beta chain was identified during a study of blood T cell repertoires in COVID-19. Study overall: Sites in the United States, Italy and Spain provided acute and convalescent COVID-19 samples. T cells, B-cell-depleted T cells, or PBMCs supplied cDNA or gDNA.

Repertoires were generated with immunoSEQ multiplex PCR, while TCRdb's copy carries only in-frame clones and drops some. The table includes 250,000 to 350,000 clones, about 89% detected once. The length of the CDR3 is 15 residues. CDR1 and CDR2 from the germline V gene are MNHEY and SVGAGI. V gave up 6 bases and J gave up 4 bases; unmatched junction bases: 7. This clonotype originated in a man aged 25 to 40 with acute or convalescent COVID-19. The chain couples TRBV6-5 to TRBJ2-2; 8 bases align to TRBD1. Material: peripheral blood. CDR3 loop: CASRGQGGFTGELFF. In DNA, the CDR3 is TGTGCCAGCAGAGGACAGGGTGGGTTCACCGGGGAGCTGTTTTTT.